This T cell receptor beta chain was identified in a study of T cell responses to AZD1222 COVID-19 vaccine. Across the study: Second-dose recipients at about 4 or about 12 weeks were treated as one pooled group. The study, taken as a whole, reports: In a largely white British group with more females than males, clonal diversity was possibly underestimated. Of the AZD1222 recipients, only 5 or 6 were seropositive at baseline.

CDR3 size: 15 residues. Per the germline V gene, CDR1 is SGHVS and CDR2 is FQNEAQ. Trimming took off 3 bases at V and 5 bases at J, with 16 bases between the two ends. This clone appeared a single time. What it recognizes is unknown. The table came from immunoSEQ multiplex PCR; TCRdb's copy has only in-frame clones and leaves some out. The table has roughly 180,000 clones, about 94% seen once. The chain recombines TRBV7-8 with TRBJ2-5; D is perhaps TRBD2 (7 bases). The source of this sequence is an adult in good health. The sample in question was peripheral blood, obtained on day 0 of AZD1222 vaccination. As DNA, the CDR3 is TGTGCCAGCAGCTTCGTCCGGGGGGCCCGGGAGACCCAGTACTTC. Its protein product is CASSFVRGARETQYF.